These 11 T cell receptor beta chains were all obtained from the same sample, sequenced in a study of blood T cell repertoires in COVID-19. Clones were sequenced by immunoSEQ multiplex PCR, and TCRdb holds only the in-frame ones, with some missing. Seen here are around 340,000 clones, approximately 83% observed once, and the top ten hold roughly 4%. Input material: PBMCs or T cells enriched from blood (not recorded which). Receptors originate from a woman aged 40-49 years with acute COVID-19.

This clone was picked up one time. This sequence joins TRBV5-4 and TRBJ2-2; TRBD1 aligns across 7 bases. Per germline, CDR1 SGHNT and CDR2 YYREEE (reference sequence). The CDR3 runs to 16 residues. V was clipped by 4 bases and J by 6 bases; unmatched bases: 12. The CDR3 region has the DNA TGTGCCAGCAGCCTGGGTATAGGACAGGTCGCCGGGGAGCTGTTTTTT. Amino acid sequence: CASSLGIGQVAGELFF.

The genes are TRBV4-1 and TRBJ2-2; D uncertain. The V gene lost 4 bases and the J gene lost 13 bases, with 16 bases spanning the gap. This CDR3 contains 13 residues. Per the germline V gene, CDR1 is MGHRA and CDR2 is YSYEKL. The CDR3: CASSLLIKLLLFF. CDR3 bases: TGCGCCAGCAGCCTCCTAATAAAGCTTTTGCTGTTTTTT.

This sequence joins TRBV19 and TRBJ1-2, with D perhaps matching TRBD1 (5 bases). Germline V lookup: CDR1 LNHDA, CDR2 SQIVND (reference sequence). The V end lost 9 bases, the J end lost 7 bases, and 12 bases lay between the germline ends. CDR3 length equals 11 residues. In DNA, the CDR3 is TGTGCCAGCGACAGCGGGTTTGGCTACACCTTC. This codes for CASDSGFGYTF.

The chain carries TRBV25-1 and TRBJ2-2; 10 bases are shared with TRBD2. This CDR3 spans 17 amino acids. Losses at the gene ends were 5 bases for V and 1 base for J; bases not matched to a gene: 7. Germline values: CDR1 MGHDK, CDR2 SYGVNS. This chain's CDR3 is CASSPQGLAKNTGELFF. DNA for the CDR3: TGTGCCAGCAGTCCTCAGGGACTAGCGAAGAACACCGGGGAGCTGTTTTTT.

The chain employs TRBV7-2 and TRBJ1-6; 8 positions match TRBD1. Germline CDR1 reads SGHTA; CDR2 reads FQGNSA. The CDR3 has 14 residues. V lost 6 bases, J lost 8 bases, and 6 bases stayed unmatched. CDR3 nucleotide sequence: TGTGCCAGCAGTTATGGGACAGGACATTCACCCCTCCACTTT. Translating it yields CASSYGTGHSPLHF.

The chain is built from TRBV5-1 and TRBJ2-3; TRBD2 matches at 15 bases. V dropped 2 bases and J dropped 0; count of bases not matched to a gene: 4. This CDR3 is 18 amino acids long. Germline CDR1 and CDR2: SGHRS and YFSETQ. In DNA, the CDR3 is TGCGCCAGCAGCTTAGGGACTAGCGGGAGGTGGAGCACAGATACGCAGTATTTT. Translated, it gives CASSLGTSGRWSTDTQYF.

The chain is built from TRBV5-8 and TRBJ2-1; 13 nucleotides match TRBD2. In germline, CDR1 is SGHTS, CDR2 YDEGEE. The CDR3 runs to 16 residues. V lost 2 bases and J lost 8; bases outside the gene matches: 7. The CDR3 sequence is CASSLGTSGIGDEQFF. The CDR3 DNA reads TGTGCCAGCAGCTTAGGGACTAGCGGGATTGGCGATGAGCAGTTCTTC.

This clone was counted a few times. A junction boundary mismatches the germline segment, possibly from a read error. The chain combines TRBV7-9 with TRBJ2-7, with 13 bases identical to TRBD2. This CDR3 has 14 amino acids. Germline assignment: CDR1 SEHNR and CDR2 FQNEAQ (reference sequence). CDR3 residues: CASSFDTSGRASHF. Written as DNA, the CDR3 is TGTGCCAGCAGCTTCGACACTAGCGGGAGGGCCTCCCACTTC.

For the CDR3, the DNA is TGTGCCAGCAAGGGACAGGGGACTGAAGCTTTCTTT. Encoded protein: CASKGQGTEAFF. The rearrangement links TRBV6-4 to TRBJ1-1; 10 positions match TRBD1. The CDR3 has 12 residues. CDR1 MRHNA and CDR2 SNTAGT come from the germline V gene. With 7 bases clipped from V and 5 bases from J, the junction kept 1 base outside the gene matches.

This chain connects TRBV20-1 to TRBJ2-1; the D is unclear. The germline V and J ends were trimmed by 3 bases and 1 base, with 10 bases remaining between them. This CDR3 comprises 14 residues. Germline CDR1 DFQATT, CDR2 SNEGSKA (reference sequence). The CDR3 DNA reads TGCAGTGCTAGTGGCAGGTCTTCCTACAATGAGCAGTTCTTC. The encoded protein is CSASGRSSYNEQFF.

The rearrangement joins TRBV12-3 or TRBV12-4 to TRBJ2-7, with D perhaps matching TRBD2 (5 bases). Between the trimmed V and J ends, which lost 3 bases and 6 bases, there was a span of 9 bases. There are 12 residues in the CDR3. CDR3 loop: CASSLPGVEQYF. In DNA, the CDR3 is TGTGCCAGCAGTTTGCCCGGGGTCGAGCAGTACTTC.